The 11 T cell receptor beta chains in this list originate from one sample, sequenced in a study of T cells in Graves' hyperthyroidism and ophthalmopathy (dated by TCRdb to about 2019). The library was produced with multiplex PCR. The data were produced on an Illumina HiSeq 2000. The TCR beta CDR3 regions were amplified from RNA transcripts. For the first round of RT-PCR on the TCR CDR3, the HTBI primer set was used together with the Qiagen OneStep RT-PCR kit. TCRdb reran the public reads through fastp at Q25 and MiXCR, keeping productive beta chains. A single entry per CDR3 protein holds the most common genes and DNA from its merged rows. The sample table holds 380,000 or so distinct CDR3 sequences, of which over 11% were seen once. Of the sample, roughly 24% falls within the top ten clones. Sequenced material: blood. The receptors here all came from a woman aged 25 to 39 with Graves' hyperthyroidism.

Ten or more counts support this clonotype. The chain couples TRBV6-1 to TRBJ2-5; 8 bases are shared with TRBD2. The ends lost 4 bases at V and 3 bases at J; junction bases unmatched: 7. This CDR3 is built from 15 residues. CDR1 MNHNS and CDR2 SASEGT come from the germline V gene. CDR3 nucleotide sequence: TGTGCCAGCAGTGGCTTAGGAGCGGGAGAAGAGACCCAGTACTTC. Amino acids: CASSGLGAGEETQYF.

CDR3: CASSVVAADTQYF. For the CDR3, the DNA is TGTGCCAGCAGCGTAGTTGCGGCAGATACGCAGTATTTT. V gene TRBV9 combines with J gene TRBJ2-3; D remains unclear. With 0 bases removed from V and 4 bases from J, the gap between germline ends came to 6 bases. The CDR3 runs to 13 residues. The germline V gene encodes CDR1 SGDLS and CDR2 YYNGEE.

In this sample, this clonotype turned up many times. The V gene is TRBV3-1, the J gene TRBJ2-5; D unresolved. This CDR3 region has 14 residues. Germline loops: CDR1 LGHDT, CDR2 YNNKEL (reference sequence). Trimming took 4 bases from V and 1 from J, leaving 10 bases between them. CDR3 residues: CASSPPWTQETQYF. The CDR3 DNA reads as TGTGCCAGCAGCCCTCCTTGGACCCAAGAGACCCAGTACTTC.

This chain's CDR3 is CASSEVTGGRNSPLHF. CDR3 nucleotide sequence: TGTGCCAGCAGTGAAGTGACAGGGGGCAGGAATTCACCCCTCCACTTT. J is TRBJ1-6 and V is TRBV6-1; 10 nucleotides line up with TRBD1. CDR3 size: 16 residues. CDR1 MNHNS and CDR2 SASEGT come from the germline V gene. Trimming took 1 base from V and 7 from J; bases not matched to a gene: 4.

This clonotype was observed many times. The gene calls are TRBV25-1 and TRBJ2-7; no reliable D call. Germline V gives CDR1 MGHDK, CDR2 SYGVNS. The CDR3 consists of 10 residues. V was shortened by 6 bases and J by 2 bases, with 2 bases between the two germline ends. The CDR3 bases are TGTGCCAGCAGGGCCTACGAGCAGTACTTC. Protein sequence: CASRAYEQYF.

The rearrangement uses TRBV20-1 and TRBJ1-2; D is ambiguous. V was trimmed by 3 bases and J by 4 bases, leaving 18 bases between them. Looked up from germline, CDR1 is DFQATT and CDR2 is SNEGSKA (reference sequence). The CDR3 extends over 15 amino acids. CDR3 nucleotides: TGCAGTGCTAGTCCCGCGGCGGGAACCTCCTATGGCTACACCTTC. Protein product: CSASPAAGTSYGYTF.

This clonotype was counted ten times or more. The genes are TRBV28 and TRBJ1-2; D ambiguous. Germline V gene sequence: CDR1 MDHEN, CDR2 SYDVKM. V was shortened by 5 bases and J by 5 bases, with 9 bases between the two germline ends. The CDR3 is made up of 12 amino acids. CDR3 in DNA: TGTGCCAGCAGTCCCTCGCAGTATGGCTACACCTTC. As protein: CASSPSQYGYTF.

This clonotype was observed many times. V and J are TRBV2 and TRBJ2-3; TRBD2 is a possible D gene (6 bases). Trimming removed 3 bases from V and 4 bases from J, with 14 bases in between. The CDR3 is 15 residues long. Germline CDR1 SNHLY, CDR2 FYNNEI. This CDR3 reads CASSEEAGSADTQYF. The CDR3 nucleotides read TGTGCCAGCAGTGAGGAGGCGGGATCAGCAGATACGCAGTATTTT.

This clonotype was recorded a few times. The chain carries TRBV10-1 and TRBJ2-7, with unresolved D. There are 15 residues in the CDR3. The ends were cut back, 3 bases at V and 2 bases at J, with 14 bases in the middle. Germline V gene lookup returns CDR1 WNHNN and CDR2 SYGVQD (reference sequence). The CDR3 protein is CASSESGRPTYEQYF. The CDR3 DNA is TGCGCCAGCAGTGAATCAGGACGACCGACCTACGAGCAGTACTTC.

V usage is TRBV12-3 or TRBV12-4 and J usage is TRBJ2-7, with 10 bases lining up with TRBD2. This CDR3 has 16 amino acids. V dropped 3 bases and J dropped 6; count of bases not matched to a gene: 11. CDR3: CASSFGASGSGREQYF. In DNA form, the CDR3 reads TGTGCCAGCAGTTTTGGGGCTAGCGGGAGTGGGCGCGAGCAGTACTTC.

This clonotype appeared once. The chain combines TRBV7-3 with TRBJ1-2, with TRBD1 as a possible D gene (5 bases). Between the trimmed V and J ends, which lost 2 bases and 2 bases, there was a span of 9 bases. CDR1 is SGHTA and CDR2 is FQGTGA in the germline V gene. The CDR3 is 14 amino acids. This CDR3 reads CASSLEGSNYGYTF. In nucleotides, the CDR3 is TGTGCCAGCAGCTTAGAGGGGTCCAACTATGGCTACACCTTC.